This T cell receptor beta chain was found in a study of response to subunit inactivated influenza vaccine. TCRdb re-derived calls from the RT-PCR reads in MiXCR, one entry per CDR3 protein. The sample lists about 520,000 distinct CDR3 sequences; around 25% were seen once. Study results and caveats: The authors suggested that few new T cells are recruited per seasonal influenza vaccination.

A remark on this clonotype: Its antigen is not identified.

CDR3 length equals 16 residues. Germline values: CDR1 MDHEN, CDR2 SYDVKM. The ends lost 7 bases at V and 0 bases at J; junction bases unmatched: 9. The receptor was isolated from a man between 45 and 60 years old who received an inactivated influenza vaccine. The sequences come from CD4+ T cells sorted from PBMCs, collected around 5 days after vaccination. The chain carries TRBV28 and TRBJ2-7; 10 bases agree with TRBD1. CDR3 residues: CASTSPGQGSSYEQYF. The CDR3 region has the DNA TGTGCCAGCACCTCCCCGGGACAGGGGAGCTCCTACGAGCAGTACTTC. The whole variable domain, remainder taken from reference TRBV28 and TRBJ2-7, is DVKVTQSSRYLVKRTGEKVFLECVQDMDHENMFWYRQDPGLGLRLIYFSYDVKMKEKGDIPEGYSVSREKKERFSLILESASTNQTSMYLCASTSPGQGSSYEQYFGPGTRLTVT.